A selection of T cell receptor beta chains follows, all from one sample in a study of cytomegalovirus exposure and HLA in healthy donors. Measured with immunoSEQ multiplex PCR; TCRdb has only the in-frame clones, and not every one. The sample holds about 180,000 clones, around 82% seen once. Input material: PBMCs. These receptor sequences come from a woman aged 45-59 years in good health and CMV-seropositive. Both conserved end residues are part of each CDR3. Each record gives: J gene, CDR3 length, D gene, clone size, V gene, CDR3 protein, CDR3 DNA. The D gene is left open where the match is weak. Clone size is stated in some rows and not others, as once, few, many or a class when expanded.

TRBJ1-1 15 TRBD1 . TRBV19 CASSIRQGANTEAFF TGTGCCAGTAGTATCCGACAGGGGGCGAACACTGAAGCTTTCTTT
TRBJ2-2 11 . . TRBV7-3 CASSPGVELFF TGTGCCAGCAGCCCCGGGGTGGAGCTGTTTTTT
TRBJ2-5 17 . . TRBV4-2 CASSQDTRGAGWETQYF TGTGCCAGCAGCCAAGATACCCGGGGGGCCGGCTGGGAGACCCAGTACTTC
TRBJ1-6 17 . . TRBV4-1 CASSQKGDLLLNSPLHF TGCGCCAGCAGCCAAAAAGGGGATTTACTTCTTAATTCACCCCTCCACTTT
TRBJ2-3 13 . . TRBV11-2 CASSVGGADTQYF TGTGCCAGCAGCGTGGGGGGGGCGGATACGCAGTATTTT
TRBJ1-5 12 . . TRBV6-1 CASSAGDQPQHF TGTGCCAGCAGTGCCGGGGATCAGCCCCAGCATTTT
TRBJ1-6 15 . once TRBV11-2 CASSLVQGRNSPLHF TGTGCCAGCAGCTTAGTTCAGGGTCGGAATTCACCCCTCCACTTT
TRBJ2-5 18 TRBD2 . TRBV11-2 CASSLDPPGLAGGKTQYF TGTGCCAGCAGCTTAGATCCTCCGGGACTAGCGGGGGGAAAGACCCAGTACTTC
TRBJ1-1 13 . . TRBV29-1 CSVKAGDRFRVFF TGCAGCGTTAAGGCAGGTGACAGATTTCGGGTTTTCTTT
TRBJ1-2 14 TRBD1 . TRBV7-9 CASSFQQGYYGYTF TGTGCCAGCAGCTTTCAACAGGGGTACTATGGCTACACCTTC
TRBJ1-2 13 . . TRBV4-1 CASSPGGRVGYTF TGCGCCAGCAGCCCCGGCGGGAGGGTAGGCTACACCTTC
TRBJ1-4 18 TRBD1 . TRBV11-1 CASSPRDRGFATNEKLFF TGTGCCAGCAGCCCCCGGGACAGGGGGTTCGCAACTAATGAAAAACTGTTTTTT
TRBJ1-5 15 TRBD1 . TRBV19 CASRGDRAGNQPQHF TGTGCCAGTCGGGGGGACAGGGCCGGCAATCAGCCCCAGCATTTT
TRBJ2-5 15 . . TRBV6-1 CASTPQQPFKETQYF TGTGCCAGCACACCCCAACAGCCCTTTAAAGAGACCCAGTACTTC
TRBJ1-5 15 TRBD1 . TRBV2 CASSRTGTSNQPQHF TGTGCCAGCAGTCGGACAGGGACGAGCAATCAGCCCCAGCATTTT
TRBJ2-5 16 . few TRBV30 CAWKIGTHRAQETQYF TGTGCCTGGAAAATAGGAACCCACAGGGCTCAAGAGACCCAGTACTTC
TRBJ1-6 12 . . TRBV7-9 CSSSSGNSPLHF TGTTCCAGCAGCTCAGGGAATTCACCCCTCCACTTT
TRBJ2-1 15 TRBD2 . TRBV4-1 CASSTRLAGWNEQFF TGCGCCAGCAGCACACGACTAGCGGGGTGGAATGAGCAGTTCTTC
TRBJ2-2 14 . . TRBV19 CASRPDMNTGELFF TGTGCCAGCCGCCCGGACATGAACACCGGGGAGCTGTTTTTT
TRBJ1-1 16 . . TRBV5-1 CASSLSTGLMNTEAFF TGCGCCAGCAGCCTATCAACGGGACTTATGAACACTGAAGCTTTCTTT
TRBJ2-5 16 TRBD2 . TRBV5-6 CASSFKGLGQQETQYF TGTGCCAGCAGCTTTAAAGGACTAGGACAACAAGAGACCCAGTACTTC
TRBJ2-7 15 TRBD1 . TRBV11-2 CASSLGTGGLREQYF TGTGCCAGCAGCTTGGGGACAGGGGGATTGAGGGAGCAGTACTTC
TRBJ2-7 16 TRBD2 few TRBV11-2 CASSLSPGTSAYEQYF TGTGCCAGCTCCCTGAGTCCCGGGACTAGCGCCTACGAGCAGTACTTC
TRBJ2-2 13 . . TRBV29-1 CSLSWGPRGELFF TGCAGCCTTTCGTGGGGGCCAAGGGGGGAGCTGTTTTTT
TRBJ2-7 14 . . TRBV29-1 CSVVPTEKTYEQYF TGCAGCGTTGTGCCGACAGAGAAGACCTACGAGCAGTACTTC
TRBJ1-5 14 . . TRBV6-1 CASRPTGNHQPQHF TGTGCCAGCAGGCCCACAGGGAACCATCAGCCCCAGCATTTT
TRBJ2-2 13 . . TRBV9 CASSVAPLGELFF TGTGCCAGCAGCGTAGCCCCCCTCGGGGAGCTGTTTTTT
TRBJ2-7 12 . . TRBV6-6 CASSRGRGEQYF TGTGCCAGCAGCCGAGGTAGGGGCGAGCAGTACTTC
TRBJ2-7 13 . . TRBV5-1 CASSTQTGYEQYF TGCGCCAGCAGCACTCAGACAGGTTACGAGCAGTACTTC
TRBJ2-3 13 TRBD2 . TRBV5-4 CASSRSGLNTQYF TGTGCCAGCAGTCGTAGCGGGCTAAATACGCAGTATTTT
TRBJ2-7 14 . . TRBV18 CASSADRYSYEQYF TGTGCCAGCTCAGCGGACAGATACTCCTACGAGCAGTACTTC
TRBJ2-7 16 TRBD2 . TRBV15 CATSRTSGGRSYEQYF TGTGCCACCAGCAGAACTAGCGGGGGCAGATCCTACGAGCAGTACTTC
TRBJ1-6 14 . . TRBV5-1 CASSFSDYNSPLHF TGCGCCAGCAGCTTTAGTGACTATAATTCACCCCTCCACTTT
TRBJ1-1 14 . few TRBV19 CASSTPGLDTEAFF TGTGCCAGTAGCACCCCAGGGTTAGACACTGAAGCTTTCTTT
TRBJ1-2 15 TRBD1 . TRBV18 CASSEQGAPNYGYTF TGTGCCAGCTCCGAACAGGGGGCCCCGAACTATGGCTACACCTTC
TRBJ1-3 16 . . TRBV11-2 CASSLDTGFSGNTIYF TGTGCCAGCAGCTTAGATACAGGTTTCTCTGGAAACACCATATATTTT
TRBJ2-7 14 TRBD1 once TRBV7-9 CASSLPGQGNEQYF TGTGCCAGCAGCTTACCTGGACAGGGGAACGAGCAGTACTTC
TRBJ2-7 18 TRBD2 . TRBV5-1 CASSLSGGLAGAGYEQYF TGCGCCAGCAGCTTGTCGGGCGGACTAGCGGGGGCCGGCTACGAGCAGTACTTC
TRBJ2-2 17 TRBD2 . TRBV9 CASSVLAGGPTAGELFF TGTGCCAGCAGCGTCCTAGCGGGGGGGCCTACGGCCGGGGAGCTGTTTTTT
TRBJ2-7 13 TRBD1 . TRBV5-1 CASSLGTGSEQYF TGCGCCAGCAGCTTGGGGACAGGCTCCGAGCAGTACTTC
TRBJ1-4 15 . . TRBV27 CASSLEGTTDEKLFF TGTGCCAGCAGCCTCGAGGGGACTACGGACGAAAAACTGTTTTTT
TRBJ1-2 16 . . TRBV27 CASSATPGVLFYGYTF TGTGCCAGCAGTGCCACCCCCGGGGTCTTATTCTATGGCTACACCTTC
TRBJ2-5 15 TRBD1 few TRBV2 CASSERGLDKETQYF TGTGCCAGCAGTGAGAGGGGGCTAGATAAGGAGACCCAGTACTTC
TRBJ1-6 18 TRBD1 . TRBV7-8 CASSLAHTGASLNSPLHF TGTGCCAGCAGCTTAGCGCATACAGGGGCTTCATTAAATTCACCCCTCCACTTT
TRBJ2-1 15 TRBD2 . TRBV9 CASSVTSGDNEKQFF TGTGCCAGCAGCGTCACTAGCGGGGATAACGAAAAGCAGTTCTTC
TRBJ2-2 11 TRBD1 once TRBV19 CASNAQGRPFF TGTGCCAGTAATGCACAGGGGCGCCCTTTTTTT
TRBJ2-5 16 TRBD1 . TRBV6-1 CASSEVTGVGQETQYF TGTGCCAGCAGTGAAGTGACAGGGGTGGGGCAAGAGACCCAGTACTTC
TRBJ2-7 12 . . TRBV27 CASSFRGDEQYF TGTGCCAGCAGTTTTAGGGGCGACGAGCAGTACTTC
TRBJ2-2 15 TRBD1 few TRBV7-3 CASSSGTGNTGELFF TGTGCCAGCAGTTCCGGGACAGGGAACACCGGGGAGCTGTTTTTT